Given below is one TCR beta chain in context. Its antigen is currently unknown. Both 60 Vbeta primers and 13 Jbeta primers went into the PCR. Authors' methods: Later analysis identified tens of millions of unique TCR beta chains, about 10 million shared. Assay: immunoSEQ multiplex PCR; the TCRdb copy retains only in-frame clones and omits some. For V, J and clone size, that table is used; D and trimming come from the DNA. The table includes fewer than 200,000 clones, roughly 80% detected once. This entry belongs to a study of cytomegalovirus exposure and HLA in healthy donors. Nominally healthy donors provided the samples, though records likely missed some immune exposures. Findings and limits, study-wide: TCR beta V segments were, for the most part, productive about 87% or about 30% of the time in an earlier analysis.

Germline V lookup: CDR1 KGHSH, CDR2 LQKENI. The CDR3 contains 14 residues. The germline V and J ends were trimmed by 3 bases and 4 bases, with 13 bases remaining between them. The rearrangement joins TRBV18 to TRBJ2-7; D perhaps matches TRBD2 (5 bases). The sequencing sample was made of PBMCs. This sequence originates from a middle-aged man in good health and CMV-seropositive. CDR3: CASSPSRGGYEQYF. The DNA for the CDR3 is TGTGCCAGCTCACCGTCACGGGGTGGGTACGAGCAGTACTTC.